The 19 T cell receptor beta chains below were found in one sample sequenced in a study of shared clonotypes between healthy human individuals. Naive-designated CD8 cells lacked CD45RO, were positively enriched for CCR7, and omitted terminally differentiated effector memory CD45RA+ cells. Assay: immunoSEQ multiplex PCR; the TCRdb copy retains only in-frame clones and omits some. Among nearly 2 million clones listed, about 95% were seen once. Sequenced: naive CD8+ T cells sorted from blood. The receptors shown here come from a man aged 18-30 years in good health.

In this sample, this clone turned up once. The chain recombines TRBV7-6 with TRBJ2-3; the D is unclear. Germline CDR1 is SGHVS and CDR2 is FNYEAQ. The CDR3 contains 14 residues. Trimming cost V 1 base and J 2 bases, with 7 bases left between them. Written as DNA, the CDR3 is TGTGCCAGCAGCTTAGGGACCGACACAGATACGCAGTATTTT. Its translation: CASSLGTDTDTQYF.

This clone was detected only once. The V call is TRBV9, the J call TRBJ2-3; tentative D call: TRBD2 (6 bases). V was cut by 3 bases and J by 2 bases, with 13 bases left in between. The CDR3 runs to 15 residues. CDR1 is SGDLS and CDR2 is YYNGEE in the germline V gene. CDR3 sequence: CASSADGRYTDTQYF. CDR3 DNA sequence: TGTGCCAGCAGCGCGGACGGGAGATACACAGATACGCAGTATTTT.

This rearrangement joins TRBV6-5 to TRBJ2-3, with 8 positions matching TRBD2. Trimming at V came to 6 bases and at J to 4 bases, leaving 6 bases not matched to a gene. Germline loops: CDR1 MNHEY, CDR2 SVGAGI. CDR3 length: 14 residues. For the CDR3, the DNA is TGTGCCAGCAGCACGGGACTAGGTGCAGATACGCAGTATTTT. Translated, it gives CASSTGLGADTQYF.

V gene TRBV9 combines with J gene TRBJ2-3; D is ambiguous. The CDR3 spans 14 residues. The V end lost 4 bases, the J end lost 3 bases, and 12 bases lay between the germline ends. CDR1 SGDLS and CDR2 YYNGEE come from the germline V gene. For the CDR3, the DNA is TGTGCCAGCAGCCCGCCCCCCGGGACAGATACGCAGTATTTT. Translating it yields CASSPPPGTDTQYF.

This chain uses TRBV9 with TRBJ2-6; D gene unclear. CDR1 SGDLS and CDR2 YYNGEE come from the germline V gene. V was pared by 6 bases and J by 3 bases, with 4 bases between. The CDR3 spans 12 residues. Written as DNA, the CDR3 is TGTGCCAGCACGGGTGGGGCCAACGTCCTGACTTTC. Translation: CASTGGANVLTF. Supplemented by reference TRBV9 and TRBJ2-6, the full variable domain reads DSGVTQTPKHLITATGQRVTLRCSPRSGDLSVYWYQQSLDQGLQFLIQYYNGEERAKGNILERFSAQQFPDLHSELNLSSLELGDSALYFCASTGGANVLTFGAGSRLTVL.

V is TRBV20-1 and J is TRBJ2-1; D gene uncertain. Germline CDR1 reads DFQATT; CDR2 reads SNEGSKA (reference sequence). V lost 7 bases and J lost 3, with 7 bases in between. The length of the CDR3 is 11 residues. The CDR3 nucleotides read TGCAGTGGCGCTCGCTACAATGAGCAGTTCTTC. Its protein is CSGARYNEQFF.

The V gene is TRBV13, the J gene TRBJ2-5; 11 nucleotides line up with TRBD1. Unmatched junction bases numbered 5, after V lost 0 bases and J lost 5 bases. This CDR3 region has 16 residues. CDR1 and CDR2 from the germline V gene are PRHDT and FYEKMQ (reference sequence). The CDR3 loop is CASSLGGQGASETQYF. Written as DNA, the CDR3 is TGTGCCAGCAGCTTAGGAGGACAGGGGGCTTCGGAGACCCAGTACTTC.

This rearrangement joins TRBV6-1 to TRBJ2-7, with 8 bases that match TRBD2. Germline V lookup: CDR1 MNHNS, CDR2 SASEGT. CDR3 length: 16 amino acids. J gave up 3 bases and V 2 bases, and 9 bases lay outside the gene matches. The CDR3, as DNA: TGTGCCAGCAGTGAATGGGGTAGCGGGAAGGTCTACGAGCAGTACTTC. Encoded protein: CASSEWGSGKVYEQYF.

This clone occurred once. The rearrangement joins TRBV14 to TRBJ2-7, with D perhaps matching TRBD2 (6 bases). V was clipped by 1 base and J by 2 bases, with 9 bases between them. Germline assignment: CDR1 SGHDN and CDR2 FVKESK. CDR3 length: 14 residues. The CDR3 reads CASSQVRGTYEQYF. The CDR3 DNA sequence: TGTGCCAGCAGCCAAGTTCGGGGGACCTACGAGCAGTACTTC. The complete variable domain, with remaining parts taken from reference TRBV14 and TRBJ2-7, reads EAGVTQFPSHSVIEKGQTVTLRCDPISGHDNLYWYRRVMGKEIKFLLHFVKESKQDESGMPNNRFLAERTGGTYSTLKVQPAELEDSGVYFCASSQVRGTYEQYFGPGTRLTVT.

The chain recombines TRBV14 with TRBJ1-2; D unresolved. Germline loops: CDR1 SGHDN, CDR2 FVKESK. V was shortened by 2 bases and J by 3 bases, with 13 bases between the two germline ends. This CDR3 is built from 15 residues. The CDR3 DNA sequence: TGTGCCAGCAGCCAACTGGGCGGAGCGGACTATGGCTACACCTTC. As protein: CASSQLGGADYGYTF.

J is TRBJ2-3 and V is TRBV12-5; no clear D gene. Germline loops: CDR1 LGHNT, CDR2 FRNRAP. Trimming cost V 6 bases and J 4 bases, with 8 bases left between them. This CDR3 has 12 amino acids. The CDR3 here is CASGPYSDTQYF. For the CDR3, the DNA is TGTGCTAGTGGCCCTTACTCAGATACGCAGTATTTT.

In DNA, the CDR3 is TGTGCCACTCAAGGACAGGGAAACACCGGGGAGCTGTTTTTT. Amino acids: CATQGQGNTGELFF. The V gene is TRBV6-5, the J gene TRBJ2-2; 8 bases are shared with TRBD1. Trimming at V came to 10 bases and at J to 2 bases, leaving 6 bases not matched to a gene. Per the germline V gene, CDR1 is MNHEY and CDR2 is SVGAGI. The CDR3 spans 14 residues.

CDR3 in amino acids: CASSESLVGNEQFF. CDR3 nucleotide sequence: TGCGCCAGCAGTGAATCACTAGTGGGCAATGAGCAGTTCTTC. The rearrangement links TRBV10-2 to TRBJ2-1; perhaps TRBD2 as D (5 bases). Per germline, CDR1 WSHSY and CDR2 SAAADI. V was clipped by 3 bases and J by 6 bases, with 12 bases between them. The CDR3 has 14 amino acids.

The V gene is TRBV25-1, the J gene TRBJ2-6; D is unresolved. The V end was cut by 3 bases, the J end by 9 bases, with 6 bases between. The germline CDR1 and CDR2 sequences are MGHDK and SYGVNS. There are 12 residues in the CDR3. The CDR3 spells CASSEVNNVLTF. The DNA for the CDR3 is TGTGCCAGCAGTGAGGTAAACAACGTCCTGACTTTC.

J is TRBJ1-1 and V is TRBV2; D is uncertain. V lost 1 base, J lost 3 bases, and 9 bases lay in between. Germline CDR1 and CDR2: SNHLY and FYNNEI. CDR3 length: 14 residues. The CDR3 reads CASSEGNGDTEAFF. CDR3 nucleotide sequence: TGTGCCAGCAGTGAAGGGAATGGGGACACTGAAGCTTTCTTT.

The chain links TRBV28 to TRBJ2-7; 7 bases are a match to TRBD1. V dropped 5 bases and J dropped 0; count of bases not matched to a gene: 7. This CDR3 spans 15 amino acids. CDR1 is MDHEN and CDR2 is SYDVKM in the germline V gene. The CDR3 loop reads CASSGFRDSSYEQYF. CDR3 DNA: TGTGCCAGCAGTGGCTTCAGGGACAGCTCCTACGAGCAGTACTTC.

V and J are TRBV28 and TRBJ2-7; possible D gene TRBD1, 6 bases. Trimming removed 7 bases at V and 4 bases at J, with 14 bases between. This CDR3 contains 13 residues. The V gene's germline CDR1 is MDHEN and CDR2 SYDVKM. The CDR3 nucleotides read TGTGCCAGCAAGGGCAGGGGTCATTACGAGCAGTACTTC. Amino acids: CASKGRGHYEQYF.

The chain joins TRBV2 to TRBJ1-6, with no clear D. The CDR3 length is 15 residues. Deletions cut 4 bases from V and 9 bases from J, with 16 bases between. Germline CDR1 reads SNHLY; CDR2 reads FYNNEI. The CDR3, as DNA: TGTGCCAGCAGTGTTTCCGGGGATTTAGGTTCACCCCTCCACTTT. As protein: CASSVSGDLGSPLHF.

A single count supports this clone. V is TRBV2 and J is TRBJ2-1; 9 bases are a match to TRBD1. V was pared by 7 bases and J by 8 bases, with 15 bases of the junction left unmatched. The germline gives CDR1 SNHLY, CDR2 FYNNEI. The CDR3 extends over 16 amino acids. CDR3 sequence: CASKTLRDRAKDEQFF. Here the CDR3 DNA reads TGTGCCAGCAAGACCCTCCGGGACAGGGCGAAGGATGAGCAGTTCTTC.